This TCR beta chain is from a study of blood T cell repertoires in COVID-19. The overall study: The study drew acute and convalescent COVID-19 samples from the United States, Italy and Spain. PBMCs, B-cell-depleted T cells, or T cells were the source of the cDNA or gDNA that made up the material.

Per the authors' pipeline: Amplification with reference gene primers provided the estimates of nucleated cell counts. TCRdb's table, derived via immunoSEQ multiplex PCR, lists solely in-frame clones and lacks some. Clonal size and the V and J genes are those of that table, whereas D and trimming came from the DNA. The repertoire includes approximately 100,000 clones, about 79% of them detected once, and approximately 25% sits in the top ten. The V and J ends lost 5 bases and 0 bases, in that order; junction bases with no gene match: 20. From germline, CDR1 is LNHDA and CDR2 SQIVND (reference sequence). The CDR3 spans 21 residues.

The clonotype originates from a man in his sixties with acute or convalescent COVID-19. Sequencing was carried out using peripheral blood. This chain joins TRBV19 and TRBJ1-5, with TRBD1 identical over 9 bases. The CDR3 loop is CASSPIHRTGESKNSNQPQHF. DNA for the CDR3: TGTGCCAGTAGTCCGATTCATCGGACAGGGGAGTCTAAGAATAGCAATCAGCCCCAGCATTTT. Filled out from reference TRBV19 and TRBJ1-5, the complete variable domain reads DGGITQSPKYLFRKEGQNVTLSCEQNLNHDAMYWYRQDPGQGLRLIYYSQIVNDFQKGDIAEGYSVSREKKESFPLTVTSAQKNPTAFYLCASSPIHRTGESKNSNQPQHFGDGTRLSIL.